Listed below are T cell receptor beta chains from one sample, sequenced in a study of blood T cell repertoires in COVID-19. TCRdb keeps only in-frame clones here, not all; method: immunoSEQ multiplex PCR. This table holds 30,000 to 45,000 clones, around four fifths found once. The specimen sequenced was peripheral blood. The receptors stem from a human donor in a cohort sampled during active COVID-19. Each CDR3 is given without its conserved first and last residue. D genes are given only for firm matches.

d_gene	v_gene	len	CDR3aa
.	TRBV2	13	ASSEARVAKNIQY
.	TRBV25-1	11	ASRDRQVGEQY
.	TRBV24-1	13	ATSDFVQGKNTQY
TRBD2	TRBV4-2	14	ASSQERLAGYETQY
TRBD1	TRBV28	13	ASSLLDRLNEKLF
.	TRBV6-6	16	ASSLYYPTSGKGYGYT
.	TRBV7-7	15	ASSLRLGGGHQETQY
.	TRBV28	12	ASSVAHPFQPQH
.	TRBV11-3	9	ASSSLYEQY
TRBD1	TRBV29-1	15	SAVGQGGSDRGHGYT
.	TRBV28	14	ASSFISGRGNTEAF
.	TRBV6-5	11	ASRPTRNYGYT
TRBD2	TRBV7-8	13	ASSLVSRGGGEQF
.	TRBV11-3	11	ASSLDEKREAF
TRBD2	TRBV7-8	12	ASSPRGGEDTQY
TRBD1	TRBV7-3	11	ASSIGQAGEAF
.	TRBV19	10	ASSVRADTQY
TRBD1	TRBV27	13	ASSLRGTGNSPLH
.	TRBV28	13	ASSSDTLSSYEQY
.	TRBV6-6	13	ASSYGQIIGNTIY
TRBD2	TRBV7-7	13	ASSPTGLARDEQF
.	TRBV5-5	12	ASSLQGSGTEAF
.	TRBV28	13	ASGPIRGGSTEAF
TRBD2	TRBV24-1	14	ATSGPGLESVGELF
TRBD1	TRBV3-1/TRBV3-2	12	ASSQAGTGIGYT
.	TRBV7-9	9	ASRLGNTIY
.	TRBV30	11	AWSVMGGEKLF
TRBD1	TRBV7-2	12	ASSQGGSNQPQH
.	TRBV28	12	ASLLTGQNSPLH
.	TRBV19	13	ASSISPGQPYEQY
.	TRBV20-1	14	SASSLAGYSTDTQY
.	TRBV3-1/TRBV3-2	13	ASSQQVSRTPSQY
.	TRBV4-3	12	ASSQEEYTGELF
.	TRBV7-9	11	ASSPLDYNEQF
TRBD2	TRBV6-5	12	ASRIGGAPYEQY
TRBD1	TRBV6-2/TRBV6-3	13	ASSRTGGSYQPQH
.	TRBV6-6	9	LTNVAETQY
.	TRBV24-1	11	ATSRQQADGYT
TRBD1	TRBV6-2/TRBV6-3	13	ASSRGQGRNYGYT
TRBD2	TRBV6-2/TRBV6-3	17	ASSYSGLAGHLAKNIQY
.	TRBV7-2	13	ASSQGTRGANVLT
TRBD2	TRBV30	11	AWNLGGADTQY
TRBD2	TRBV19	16	ASSIGSRGGRSGNEQF
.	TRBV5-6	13	ASSLASRFDNEQF
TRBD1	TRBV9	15	ASSAPGTGGVLNEQY
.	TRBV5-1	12	ASSSAGANYGYT
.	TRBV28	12	ASSLQALNYGYT
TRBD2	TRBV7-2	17	ASSRVRGTSGGPLYEQY
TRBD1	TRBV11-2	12	ASSLEHRGGGYT
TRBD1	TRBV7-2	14	ASSLWRGLSNSPLH
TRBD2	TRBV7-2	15	ASSFRLAGAPQETQY
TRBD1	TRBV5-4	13	ASSLPGQGSEKLF
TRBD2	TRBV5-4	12	ASSPGLESYEQY
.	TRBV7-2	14	ASSSRLISGANVLT
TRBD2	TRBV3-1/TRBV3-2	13	ASSQGTRDADTQY
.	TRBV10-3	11	AISEQSTDTQY
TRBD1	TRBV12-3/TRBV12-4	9	ASSTGVGYT